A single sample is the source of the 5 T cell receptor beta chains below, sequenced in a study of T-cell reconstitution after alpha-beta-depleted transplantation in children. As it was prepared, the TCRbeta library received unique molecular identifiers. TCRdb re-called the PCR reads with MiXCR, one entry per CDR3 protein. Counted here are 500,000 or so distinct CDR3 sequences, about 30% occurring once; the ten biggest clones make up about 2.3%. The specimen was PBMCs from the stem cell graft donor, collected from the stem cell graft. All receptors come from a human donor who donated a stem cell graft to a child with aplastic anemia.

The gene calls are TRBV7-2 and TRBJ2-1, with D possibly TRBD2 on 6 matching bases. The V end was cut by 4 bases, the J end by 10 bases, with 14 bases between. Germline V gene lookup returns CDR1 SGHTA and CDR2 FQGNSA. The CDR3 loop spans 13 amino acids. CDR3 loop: CASSSGWRDEQFF. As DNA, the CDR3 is TGTGCCAGCAGCTCAGGATGGAGGGACGAGCAGTTCTTC.

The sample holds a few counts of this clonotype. CDR3 amino acids: CASSIVPGPKSYEQYF. The CDR3 region has the DNA TGTGCCAGCAGTATAGTACCGGGGCCGAAGTCCTACGAGCAGTACTTC. The chain is built from TRBV12-3 or TRBV12-4 and TRBJ2-7; the D call may be TRBD1 or TRBD2 (5 bases each). Deletions cut 5 bases from V and 1 base from J, with 18 bases between. The CDR3 is made up of 16 amino acids.

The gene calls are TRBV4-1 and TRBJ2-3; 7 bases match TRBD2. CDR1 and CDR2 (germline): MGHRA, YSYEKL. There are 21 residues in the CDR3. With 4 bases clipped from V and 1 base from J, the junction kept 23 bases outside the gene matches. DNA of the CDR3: TGCGCCAGCAGCCCCCATGGGGCCGGTCCTAGCGGCACTGTTGGCACAGATACGCAGTATTTT. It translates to CASSPHGAGPSGTVGTDTQYF.

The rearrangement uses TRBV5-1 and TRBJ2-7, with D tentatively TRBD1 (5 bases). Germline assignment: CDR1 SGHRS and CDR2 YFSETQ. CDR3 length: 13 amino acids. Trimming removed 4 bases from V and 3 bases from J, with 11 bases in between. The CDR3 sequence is CASSIDRDYEQYF. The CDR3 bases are TGCGCCAGCAGCATCGACAGAGACTACGAGCAGTACTTC.

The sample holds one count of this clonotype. For the CDR3, the DNA is TGCGCCAGCAGCCCTAGACTAGCGGGAGGCTACGAGCAGTACTTC. Protein product: CASSPRLAGGYEQYF. The gene calls are TRBV5-1 and TRBJ2-7; 13 nucleotides match TRBD2. Germline CDR1 reads SGHRS; CDR2 reads YFSETQ. This CDR3 contains 15 residues. The V and J ends lost 4 bases and 3 bases, in that order; junction bases with no gene match: 4.